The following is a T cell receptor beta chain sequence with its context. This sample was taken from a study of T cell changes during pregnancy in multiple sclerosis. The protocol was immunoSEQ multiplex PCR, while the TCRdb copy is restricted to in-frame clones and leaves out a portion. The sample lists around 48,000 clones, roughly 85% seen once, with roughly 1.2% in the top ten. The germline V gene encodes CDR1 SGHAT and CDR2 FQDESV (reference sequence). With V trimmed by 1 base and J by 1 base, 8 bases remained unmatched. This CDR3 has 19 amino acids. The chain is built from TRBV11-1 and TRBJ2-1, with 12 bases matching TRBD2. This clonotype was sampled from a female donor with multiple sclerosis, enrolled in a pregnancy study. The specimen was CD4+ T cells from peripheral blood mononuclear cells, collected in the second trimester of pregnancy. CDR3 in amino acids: CASSLESGLAGGSYNEQFF. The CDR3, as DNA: TGTGCCAGCAGCTTAGAATCTGGGCTAGCGGGAGGGTCCTACAATGAGCAGTTCTTC.